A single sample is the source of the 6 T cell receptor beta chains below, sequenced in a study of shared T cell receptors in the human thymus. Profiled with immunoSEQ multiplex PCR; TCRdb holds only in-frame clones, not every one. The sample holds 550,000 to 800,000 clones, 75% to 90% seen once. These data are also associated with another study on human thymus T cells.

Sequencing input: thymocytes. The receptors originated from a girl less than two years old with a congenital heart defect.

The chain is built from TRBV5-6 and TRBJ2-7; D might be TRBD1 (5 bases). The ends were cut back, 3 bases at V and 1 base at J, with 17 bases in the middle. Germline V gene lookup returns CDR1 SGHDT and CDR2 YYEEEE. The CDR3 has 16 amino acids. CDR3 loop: CASSYFAAGSSYEQYF. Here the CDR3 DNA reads TGTGCCAGCAGCTATTTTGCGGCAGGGTCATCCTACGAGCAGTACTTC.

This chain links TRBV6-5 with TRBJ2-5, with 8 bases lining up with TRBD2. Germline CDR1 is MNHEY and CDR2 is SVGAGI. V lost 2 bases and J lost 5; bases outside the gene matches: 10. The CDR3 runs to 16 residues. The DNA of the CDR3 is TGTGCCAGCAGTTACACCGGGACTAGTGGGTTTGAGACCCAGTACTTC. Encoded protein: CASSYTGTSGFETQYF.

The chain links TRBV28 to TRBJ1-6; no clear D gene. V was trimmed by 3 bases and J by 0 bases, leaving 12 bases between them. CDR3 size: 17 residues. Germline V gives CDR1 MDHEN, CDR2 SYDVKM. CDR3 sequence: CASSLAGISSYNSPLHF. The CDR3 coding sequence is TGTGCCAGCAGTTTGGCAGGCATTAGCTCCTATAATTCACCCCTCCACTTT.

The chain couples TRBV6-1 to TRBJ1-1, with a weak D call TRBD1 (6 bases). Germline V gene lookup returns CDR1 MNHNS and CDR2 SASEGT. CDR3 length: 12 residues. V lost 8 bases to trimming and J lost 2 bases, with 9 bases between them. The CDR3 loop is CASVQGNTEAFF. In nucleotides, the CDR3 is TGTGCCAGCGTACAGGGAAACACTGAAGCTTTCTTT.

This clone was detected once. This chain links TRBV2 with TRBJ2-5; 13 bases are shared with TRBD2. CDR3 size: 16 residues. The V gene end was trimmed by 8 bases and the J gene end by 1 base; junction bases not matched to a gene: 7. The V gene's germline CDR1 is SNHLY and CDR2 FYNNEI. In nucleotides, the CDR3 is TGTGCCAGCTTGGGGACTAGCGGGGCAACCCAAGAGACCCAGTACTTC. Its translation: CASLGTSGATQETQYF.

This CDR3 reads CASSLDRGEQYF. DNA of the CDR3: TGTGCCAGCAGCTTGGACAGGGGCGAGCAGTACTTC. V and J are TRBV5-4 and TRBJ2-7, with 7 bases identical to TRBD1. This CDR3 region has 12 residues. Germline CDR1 SGHNT, CDR2 YYREEE (reference sequence). J was trimmed by 6 bases and V by 0 bases; bases with no gene match: 0. The full variable domain, rest sourced from reference TRBV5-4 and TRBJ2-7, is ETGVTQSPTHLIKTRGQQVTLRCSSQSGHNTVSWYQQALGQGPQFIFQYYREEENGRGNFPPRFSGLQFPNYSSELNVNALELDDSALYLCASSLDRGEQYFGPGTRLTVT.